This T cell receptor (beta chain) was recovered during a study of post-analysis software for immune sequencing data. Turning to the study itself: Some patients lacked subtype; others had relapsing-remitting, secondary progressive or progressive-relapsing disease.

Broader study findings: Versus controls, multiple sclerosis patients showed significantly lower diversity (normalized Chao1). There were five or six TRBV segments more frequent in patients than controls, and TRBV5-6, TRBV5-1 and TRBV20-1 were among them.

In regard to this clonotype: No antigen is known for it.

CDR1 is MNHEY and CDR2 is SVGEGT in the germline V gene. The CDR3 loop spans 15 amino acids. Deletions cut 2 bases from V and 4 bases from J, with 13 bases between. cDNA libraries of TCR beta carried unique molecular identifiers. From the PCR reads, TCRdb called clonotypes with MiXCR, one entry per CDR3 protein. The repertoire holds about 380,000 distinct CDR3 sequences, with less than 35% as singletons. Specimen: blood. The clonotype was recovered from a girl aged 10 to 17 with multiple sclerosis. V and J are TRBV6-2 or TRBV6-3 and TRBJ2-3; weak D call: TRBD1 (8 bases). In DNA form, the CDR3 reads TGTGCCAGCAGTTACCCCACAGGGGGGGCAGATACGCAGTATTTT. It specifies CASSYPTGGADTQYF.